This TCR beta chain was sequenced during a study of shared clonotypes between healthy human individuals. TCRdb's copy holds only in-frame clones and misses some; the assay was immunoSEQ multiplex PCR. The sample contains around 2,100,000 clones, approximately 95% of which appear only once. The naive CD8 fraction comprised CD45RO-negative cells positively selected for CCR7 and excluded terminally differentiated effector memory CD45RA+ cells. CDR1 is MGHRA, CDR2 YSYEKL, per germline. This CDR3 has 17 residues. V was trimmed by 2 bases and J by 0 bases, leaving 16 bases between them. The sequenced material came from naive CD8+ T cells sorted from blood. The clonotype was recovered from a man younger than 35 in good health. The V call is TRBV4-1, the J call TRBJ2-5; D perhaps matches TRBD2 (6 bases). The CDR3 coding sequence is TGCGCCAGCAGCCAAATGGGGTCCGGGGGTAACCAAGAGACCCAGTACTTC. As protein: CASSQMGSGGNQETQYF.